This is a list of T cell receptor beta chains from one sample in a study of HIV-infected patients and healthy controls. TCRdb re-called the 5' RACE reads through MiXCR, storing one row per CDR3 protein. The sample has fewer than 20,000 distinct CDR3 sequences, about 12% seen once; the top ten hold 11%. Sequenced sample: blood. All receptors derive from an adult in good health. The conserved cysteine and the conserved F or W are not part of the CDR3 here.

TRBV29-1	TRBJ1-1	PGGPGLGLEAF
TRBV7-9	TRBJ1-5	ASSSQVTHQPQH
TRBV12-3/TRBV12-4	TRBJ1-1	ASSLGPGTEAF
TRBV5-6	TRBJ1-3	ASSLPTGNTIY
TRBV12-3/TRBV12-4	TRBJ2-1	ASSLLGGGAREQF
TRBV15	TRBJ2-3	ATSRDRGGDTQY
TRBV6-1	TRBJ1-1	ASSEQGIEAF
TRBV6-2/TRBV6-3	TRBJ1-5	ASSDSNQPQH
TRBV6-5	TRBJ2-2	ASSYGANTGELF
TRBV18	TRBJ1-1	ASSLGAGNTEAF
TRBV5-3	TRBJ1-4	ARSTGENEKLF
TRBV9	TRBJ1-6	ASSRDTDNSPLH
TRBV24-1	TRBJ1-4	ATSDSRKEKLF
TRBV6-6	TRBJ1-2	ASSYSTSGNGYT